This T cell receptor (beta chain) originates from a study of T-cell memory formation after mild COVID-19 (dated by TCRdb to the early 2020s). Regarding the research as a whole: TCR sequence clusters from the two donors were largely donor specific. Two young, previously healthy adult volunteers, one female and one male, were included in the cohort. In a couple of donors, T-cell clones that expanded and contracted after mild COVID-19 were followed by sequencing TCRalpha and TCRbeta repertoires longitudinally.

Sequenced using an Illumina NovaSeq 6000. Using 5'RACE with constant-segment primers, TCRalpha and TCRbeta cDNA libraries were constructed, with sample barcodes and unique molecular identifiers added in the process. Trizol reagent was used to extract RNA from every sample. The libraries were amplified in two PCR steps, and the second step added a second sample barcode and Illumina TruSeq adapters. Sequencing of the libraries was done on an Illumina NovaSeq, producing 2 x 150 bp paired-end reads. The published analysis was carried out like this. The reads were demultiplexed and collapsed into UMI-guided consensus sequences using migec v1.2.7. With mixcr v2.1.11, UMI consensuses were aligned to TRA and TRB V and J templates and assembled into clonotypes. Clonotypes were classified as expanded or contracted when called significant by both edgeR and NoisET, with noise models trained on biological replicates. For edgeR calls, a false discovery rate-adjusted p below 0.01 and a log2 fold-change threshold of 1 were applied. As an exploratory analysis of dynamics, max-normalized trajectories of the 1000 most abundant clonotypes were examined by PCA with hierarchical clustering. Each responding clone was given a CD4 or CD8 phenotype based on the CD4+ and CD8+ repertoires, which had been sequenced separately. TCRdb's own reprocessing of the public reads used fastp at Q25 and MiXCR and kept productive beta chains. Every entry covers one CDR3 protein and lists the most common genes and DNA from its rows. The V and J calls shown here were made by TCRdb, not taken from the authors' results. The sample profile shows about 290,000 distinct CDR3 sequences; 15% to 20% of them were found once. The leading ten clones occupy roughly a fifth of the sample.

The CDR3 spans 16 residues, from the cysteine through the phenylalanine. Kept here is only the CDR3 DNA, which spans 48 bases and is read in frame from base 1. From a lookup of the germline V gene (reference sequence), CDR1 and CDR2 are DFQATT and SNEGSKA. As for this clonotype: Its antigen remains undetermined. Base qualities are not provided; no much larger clone lies one nucleotide away.

Ficoll-Paque density gradient centrifugation was the method used to isolate PBMCs. What the authors observed across the whole study: Some responding clones were detected in pre-infection memory, suggesting pre-existing cross-reactive memory T cells joined the SARS-CoV-2 response. Whether the second-wave clones peaking on day 37 were SARS-CoV-2 specific was not confirmed. The study included only a couple of mild cases, and larger cohorts that include severe cases with pre-infection samples were judged to be necessary. Contracting CD4+ clones were located mainly in the CM and EM memory subsets, whereas CD8+ clones were found to be enriched in EMRA. Balanced CD4/CD8 phenotypes were observed for clones contracting from day 15 to 85, whereas a bias towards CD4+ was observed for a second wave of clones expanding from day 15 to 37.

The sequencing input was PBMCs or a T cell subset sorted from them (not recorded which). The source is a man aged 18 to 30 who had mild COVID-19 (a few samples of this study predate the infection). The sample titles of this study are shuffled in the database, so cell type and time point are left out; the donor was told from shared clones. The sequence links TRBV20-1 to TRBJ1-1, and the D gene may be TRBD1, 6 bases matching. For the CDR3, the sequence is CKGGVALQTRGTEAFF. The nucleotides read TGCAAGGGGGGTGTTGCCCTTCAGACCCGTGGGACTGAAGCTTTCTTT.